This passage covers 12 T cell receptor beta chains from one sample sequenced in a study of cytomegalovirus exposure and HLA in healthy donors. PCR primers comprised 60 Vbeta and 13 Jbeta primers. TCRdb's copy holds only in-frame clones and misses some; the assay was immunoSEQ multiplex PCR. The sample shows just over 200,000 clones, about 70% of them seen only once. The specimen was PBMCs. The receptors were gathered from a man aged 35 to 55 in good health and CMV-seropositive.

This clone showed up just a few times. The genes are TRBV14 and TRBJ2-3; a possible D gene is TRBD2 (7 bases). Germline CDR1 reads SGHDN; CDR2 reads FVKESK. This CDR3 comprises 17 residues. V was pared by 2 bases and J by 2 bases, with 17 bases between. CDR3 protein: CASSQWGSGGLTDTQYF. CDR3 bases: TGTGCCAGCAGCCAATGGGGGTCCGGGGGGCTCACAGATACGCAGTATTTT.

As DNA, the CDR3 is TGTGCCAGCAGCGTAGTGGCTAGCGGGGGCACCGGGGAGCTGTTTTTT. Protein: CASSVVASGGTGELFF. The rearrangement links TRBV9 to TRBJ2-2, with 10 bases that match TRBD2. The germline V gene encodes CDR1 SGDLS and CDR2 YYNGEE. The V gene end was trimmed by 0 bases and the J gene end by 4 bases; junction bases not matched to a gene: 3. The CDR3 spans 16 residues.

The genes are TRBV7-2 and TRBJ2-5; D gene ambiguous. The DNA end is more similar to TRBJ2-7, so the J call may be wrong. Germline CDR1 reads SGHTA; CDR2 reads FQGNSA. The CDR3 is 12 residues long. This chain's CDR3 is CASSRSRSEQYF. CDR3 DNA sequence: TGTGCCAGCAGCCGGTCTAGAAGCGAGCAGTACTTC.

The rearrangement joins TRBV4-1 to TRBJ2-4, with 7 bases fitting TRBD1. Germline V gene lookup returns CDR1 MGHRA and CDR2 YSYEKL. The CDR3 is made up of 15 amino acids. With V trimmed by 4 bases and J by 5 bases, 8 bases remained unmatched. The CDR3 DNA sequence: TGCGCCAGCAGCCTCCCCCAAGGGGGCGAAAACATTCAGTACTTC. Protein product: CASSLPQGGENIQYF.

The gene calls are TRBV19 and TRBJ2-5, with 7 nucleotides matching TRBD1. This CDR3 has 13 amino acids. The trim removed 5 bases at V and 5 bases at J, leaving 5 bases unmatched. Per germline, CDR1 LNHDA and CDR2 SQIVND (reference sequence). CDR3 bases: TGTGCCAGTAGTCCTGACAGGGAGGAGACCCAGTACTTC. It is translated as CASSPDREETQYF.

The genes are TRBV7-2 and TRBJ2-3, with TRBD2 matching 8 bases. J gave up 4 bases and V 8 bases, and 11 bases lay outside the gene matches. Germline CDR1 is SGHTA and CDR2 is FQGNSA. This CDR3 is 15 amino acids long. The CDR3 region is CASGRGGVAADTQYF. Here the CDR3 DNA reads TGTGCCAGCGGACGGGGGGGCGTGGCTGCAGATACGCAGTATTTT.

This clone was observed a handful of times. The rearrangement joins TRBV7-9 to TRBJ2-1, with D possibly being TRBD1 (5 bases). The V and J ends lost 6 bases and 1 base respectively, with 22 bases between them. Germline values: CDR1 SEHNR, CDR2 FQNEAQ (reference sequence). The CDR3 consists of 18 residues. The CDR3 reads CASRPMTRGIGSYNEQFF. Written as DNA, the CDR3 is TGTGCCAGCAGACCTATGACAAGGGGTATTGGGTCCTACAATGAGCAGTTCTTC. Filled out from reference TRBV7-9 and TRBJ2-1, the complete variable domain reads DTGVSQNPRHKITKRGQNVTFRCDPISEHNRLYWYRQTLGQGPEFLTYFQNEAQLEKSRLLSDRFSAERPKGSFSTLEIQRTEQGDSAMYLCASRPMTRGIGSYNEQFFGPGTRLTVL.

This chain joins TRBV5-6 and TRBJ1-6; 7 positions agree with TRBD1. The germline V gene has CDR1 SGHDT and CDR2 YYEEEE. The CDR3 has 16 amino acids. V lost 4 bases, J lost 7 bases, and 11 bases stayed unmatched. The DNA of the CDR3 is TGTGCCAGCAGCCACTCCACAGGGGAAGGAAATTCACCCCTCCACTTT. It is translated as CASSHSTGEGNSPLHF.

Only one count was recorded for this clone. The chain couples TRBV5-1 to TRBJ2-1; 7 positions agree with TRBD1. This CDR3 comprises 16 residues. Losses at the gene ends were 2 bases for V and 0 bases for J; bases not matched to a gene: 5. CDR1 is SGHRS and CDR2 is YFSETQ in the germline V gene. CDR3 region: CASSLRGPSSYNEQFF. The CDR3 nucleotides read TGCGCCAGCAGCTTAAGGGGGCCGAGCTCCTACAATGAGCAGTTCTTC.

As for this clone: Other DNA sequences in the same sample also yield this CDR3. V is TRBV2 and J is TRBJ1-2; 7 nucleotides agree with TRBD1. The V gene's germline CDR1 is SNHLY and CDR2 FYNNEI. Trimming cost V 8 bases and J 1 base; bases outside gene matches: 4. CDR3 length equals 13 residues. The CDR3 protein is CASRWDSNYGYTF. The DNA of the CDR3 is TGTGCCAGCCGTTGGGACAGTAACTATGGCTACACCTTC.

The CDR3 reads CASSLTATYGYTF. CDR3 bases: TGTGCCAGCAGCTTGACAGCCACCTATGGCTACACCTTC. The chain is built from TRBV5-6 and TRBJ1-2; D not certain. The CDR3 has 13 residues. Germline lookup yields CDR1 SGHDT and CDR2 YYEEEE. V was shortened by 1 base and J by 4 bases, with 8 bases between the two germline ends.

This clone was detected a few times. The V and J genes are TRBV6-1 and TRBJ2-3, with D tentatively TRBD2 (7 bases). CDR1 is MNHNS, CDR2 SASEGT, per germline. The CDR3 spans 18 residues. Deletions cut 0 bases from V and 2 bases from J, with 18 bases between. The CDR3 nucleotides read TGTGCCAGCAGTGAAGCGCTTCGGGGGCGGGGGTCCACAGATACGCAGTATTTT. It yields the protein CASSEALRGRGSTDTQYF.